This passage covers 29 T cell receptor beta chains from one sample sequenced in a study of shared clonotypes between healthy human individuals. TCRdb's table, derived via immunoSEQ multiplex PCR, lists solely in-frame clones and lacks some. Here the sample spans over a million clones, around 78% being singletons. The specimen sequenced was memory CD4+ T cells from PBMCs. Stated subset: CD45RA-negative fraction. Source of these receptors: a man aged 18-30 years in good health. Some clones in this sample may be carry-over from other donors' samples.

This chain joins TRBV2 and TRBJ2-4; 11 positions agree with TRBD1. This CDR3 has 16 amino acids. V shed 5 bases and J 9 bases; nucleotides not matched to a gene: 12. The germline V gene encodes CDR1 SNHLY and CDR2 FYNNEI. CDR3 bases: TGTGCCAGCAGTCGGGACAGGGGGATTAGTTTTAGCATTCAGTACTTC. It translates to CASSRDRGISFSIQYF. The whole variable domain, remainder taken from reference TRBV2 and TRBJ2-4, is EPEVTQTPSHQVTQMGQEVILRCVPISNHLYFYWYRQILGQKVEFLVSFYNNEISEKSEIFDDQFSVERPDGSNFTLKIRSTKLEDSAMYFCASSRDRGISFSIQYFGAGTRLSVL.

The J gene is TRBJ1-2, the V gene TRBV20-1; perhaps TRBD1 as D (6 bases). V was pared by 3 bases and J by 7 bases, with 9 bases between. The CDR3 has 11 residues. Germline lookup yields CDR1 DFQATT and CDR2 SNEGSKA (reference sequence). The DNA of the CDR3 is TGCAGTGCTAGTCCGGACAGTGGCTACACCTTC. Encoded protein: CSASPDSGYTF.

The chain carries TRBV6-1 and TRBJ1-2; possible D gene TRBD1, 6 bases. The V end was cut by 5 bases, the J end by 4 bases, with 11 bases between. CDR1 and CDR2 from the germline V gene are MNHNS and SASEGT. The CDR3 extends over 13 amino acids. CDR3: CASSLQGAYGYTF. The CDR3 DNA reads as TGTGCCAGCAGTCTACAGGGCGCCTATGGCTACACCTTC.

The CDR3 nucleotides are TGCGCCAGCAGCTATGACAGGGGAAATCAGCCCCAGCATTTT. Translated, it gives CASSYDRGNQPQHF. J is TRBJ1-5 and V is TRBV5-1, with TRBD1 matching over 8 bases. Germline lookup yields CDR1 SGHRS and CDR2 YFSETQ. Trimming cost V 3 bases and J 4 bases; bases outside gene matches: 3. The CDR3 loop spans 14 amino acids.

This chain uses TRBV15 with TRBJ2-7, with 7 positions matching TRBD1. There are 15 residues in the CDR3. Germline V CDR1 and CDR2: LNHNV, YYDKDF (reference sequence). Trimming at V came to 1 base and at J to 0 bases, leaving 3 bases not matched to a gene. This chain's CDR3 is CATSRADRDSYEQYF. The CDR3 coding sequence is TGTGCCACCAGCAGAGCTGACAGGGACTCCTACGAGCAGTACTTC.

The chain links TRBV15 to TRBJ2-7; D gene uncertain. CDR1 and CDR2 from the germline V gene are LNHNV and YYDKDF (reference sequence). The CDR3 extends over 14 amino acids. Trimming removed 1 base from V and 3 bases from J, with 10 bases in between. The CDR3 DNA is TGTGCCACCAGCAGAGGCCAAGGCGTCTACGAGCAGTACTTC. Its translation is CATSRGQGVYEQYF.

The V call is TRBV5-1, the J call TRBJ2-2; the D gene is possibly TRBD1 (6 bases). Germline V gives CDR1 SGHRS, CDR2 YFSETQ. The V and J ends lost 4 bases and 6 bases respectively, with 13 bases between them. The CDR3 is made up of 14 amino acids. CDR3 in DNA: TGCGCCAGCAGCGTGGGGACAATAGCCGGGGAGCTGTTTTTT. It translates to CASSVGTIAGELFF.

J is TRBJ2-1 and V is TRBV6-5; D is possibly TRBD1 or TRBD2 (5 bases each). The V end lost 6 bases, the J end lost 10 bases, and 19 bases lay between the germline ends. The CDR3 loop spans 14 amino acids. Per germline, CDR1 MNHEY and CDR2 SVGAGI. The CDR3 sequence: CASSPPGRAGEQFF. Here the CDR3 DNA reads TGTGCCAGCAGCCCCCCCGGCAGGGCGGGCGAGCAGTTCTTC.

DNA of the CDR3: TGCGCCAGCAGACGAGGACTAGCGGGACAAGAGACCCAGTACTTC. Encoded protein: CASRRGLAGQETQYF. This chain uses TRBV5-1 with TRBJ2-5; 12 bases fit TRBD2. This CDR3 has 15 amino acids. The V and J ends lost 5 bases and 2 bases, in that order; junction bases with no gene match: 4. Germline loops: CDR1 SGHRS, CDR2 YFSETQ.

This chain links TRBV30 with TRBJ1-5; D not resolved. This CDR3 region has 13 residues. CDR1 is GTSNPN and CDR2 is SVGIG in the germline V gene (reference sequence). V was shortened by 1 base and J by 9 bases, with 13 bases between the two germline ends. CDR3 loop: CAWSGSSLAPQHF. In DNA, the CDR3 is TGTGCCTGGAGTGGTAGCAGTTTAGCGCCCCAGCATTTT.

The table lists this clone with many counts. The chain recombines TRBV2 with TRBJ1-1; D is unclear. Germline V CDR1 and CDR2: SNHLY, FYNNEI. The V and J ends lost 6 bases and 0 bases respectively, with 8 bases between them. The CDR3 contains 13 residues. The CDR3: CASRDGMNTEAFF. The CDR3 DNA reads TGTGCCAGCAGGGACGGTATGAACACTGAAGCTTTCTTT.

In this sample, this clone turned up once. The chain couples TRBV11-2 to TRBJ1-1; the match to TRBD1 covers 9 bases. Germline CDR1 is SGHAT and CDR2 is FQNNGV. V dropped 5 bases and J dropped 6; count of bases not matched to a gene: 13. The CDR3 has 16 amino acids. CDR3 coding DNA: TGTGCCAGCAGCCCGGGGACAGGGACCGTGTTCGCTGAAGCTTTCTTT. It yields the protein CASSPGTGTVFAEAFF.

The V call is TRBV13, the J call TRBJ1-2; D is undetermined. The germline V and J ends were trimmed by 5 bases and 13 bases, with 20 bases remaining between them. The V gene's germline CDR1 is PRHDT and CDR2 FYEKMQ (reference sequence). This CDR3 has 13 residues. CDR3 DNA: TGTGCCAGCAGCGCCGGACCCCATCTACGGCCCACCTTC. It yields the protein CASSAGPHLRPTF. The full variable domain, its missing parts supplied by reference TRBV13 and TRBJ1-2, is AAGVIQSPRHLIKEKRETATLKCYPIPRHDTVYWYQQGPGQDPQFLISFYEKMQSDKGSIPDRFSAQQFSDYHSELNMSSLELGDSALYFCASSAGPHLRPTFGSGTRLTVV.

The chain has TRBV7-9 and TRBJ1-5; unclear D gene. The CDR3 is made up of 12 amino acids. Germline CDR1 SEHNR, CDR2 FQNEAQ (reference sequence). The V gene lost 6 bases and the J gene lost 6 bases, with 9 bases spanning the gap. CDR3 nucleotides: TGTGCCAGCAGTCGGGAGGTTCAGCCCCAGCATTTT. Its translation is CASSREVQPQHF.

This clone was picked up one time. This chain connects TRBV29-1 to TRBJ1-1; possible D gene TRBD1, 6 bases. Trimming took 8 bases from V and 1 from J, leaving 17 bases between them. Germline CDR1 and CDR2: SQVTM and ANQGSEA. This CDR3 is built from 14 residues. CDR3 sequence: CSSTWGGANTEAFF. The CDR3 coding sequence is TGCAGCTCTACGTGGGGGGGCGCGAACACTGAAGCTTTCTTT.

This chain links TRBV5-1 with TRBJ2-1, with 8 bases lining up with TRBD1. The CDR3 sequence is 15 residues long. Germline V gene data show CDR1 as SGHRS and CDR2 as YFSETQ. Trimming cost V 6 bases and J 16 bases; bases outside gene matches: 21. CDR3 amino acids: CASTPGGGDSSTPFF. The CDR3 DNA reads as TGCGCCAGCACCCCAGGGGGCGGTGACTCCTCAACGCCCTTCTTC. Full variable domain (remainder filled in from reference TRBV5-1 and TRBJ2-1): KAGVTQTPRYLIKTRGQQVTLSCSPISGHRSVSWYQQTPGQGLQFLFEYFSETQRNKGNFPGRFSGRQFSNSRSEMNVSTLELGDSALYLCASTPGGGDSSTPFFGPGTRLTVL.

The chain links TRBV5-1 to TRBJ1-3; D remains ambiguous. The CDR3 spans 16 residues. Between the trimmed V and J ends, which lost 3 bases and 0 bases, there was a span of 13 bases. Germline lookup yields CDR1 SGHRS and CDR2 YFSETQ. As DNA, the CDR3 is TGCGCCAGCAGCTCGGACCAGCCCCGCTCTGGAAACACCATATATTTT. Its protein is CASSSDQPRSGNTIYF.

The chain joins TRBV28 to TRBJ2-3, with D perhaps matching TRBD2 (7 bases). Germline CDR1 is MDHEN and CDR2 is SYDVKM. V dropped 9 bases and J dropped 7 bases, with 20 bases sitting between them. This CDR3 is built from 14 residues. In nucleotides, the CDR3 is TGTGCCAGTTTAGGGGGAGGGCTTGGGAATACGCAGTATTTT. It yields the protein CASLGGGLGNTQYF. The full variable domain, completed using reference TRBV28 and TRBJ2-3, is DVKVTQSSRYLVKRTGEKVFLECVQDMDHENMFWYRQDPGLGLRLIYFSYDVKMKEKGDIPEGYSVSREKKERFSLILESASTNQTSMYLCASLGGGLGNTQYFGPGTRLTVL.

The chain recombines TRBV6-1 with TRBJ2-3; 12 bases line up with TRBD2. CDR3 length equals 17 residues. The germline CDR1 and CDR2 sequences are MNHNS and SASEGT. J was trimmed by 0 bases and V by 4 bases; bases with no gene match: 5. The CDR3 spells CASSALAGGPSTDTQYF. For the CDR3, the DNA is TGTGCCAGCAGTGCCCTAGCGGGAGGGCCAAGCACAGATACGCAGTATTTT.

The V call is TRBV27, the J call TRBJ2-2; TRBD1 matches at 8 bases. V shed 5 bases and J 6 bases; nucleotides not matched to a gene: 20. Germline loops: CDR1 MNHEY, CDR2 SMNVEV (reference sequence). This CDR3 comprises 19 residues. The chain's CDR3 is CASSIALGQGAIGAGELFF. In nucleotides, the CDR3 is TGTGCCAGCAGTATCGCCCTAGGACAGGGCGCGATTGGGGCCGGGGAGCTGTTTTTT.

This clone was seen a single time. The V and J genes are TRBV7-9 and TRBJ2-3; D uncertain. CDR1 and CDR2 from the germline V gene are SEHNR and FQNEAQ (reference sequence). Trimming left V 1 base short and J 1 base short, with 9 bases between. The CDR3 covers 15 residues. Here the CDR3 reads CASSLGPTGTDTQYF. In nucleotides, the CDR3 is TGTGCCAGCAGCTTAGGCCCCACAGGCACAGATACGCAGTATTTT.

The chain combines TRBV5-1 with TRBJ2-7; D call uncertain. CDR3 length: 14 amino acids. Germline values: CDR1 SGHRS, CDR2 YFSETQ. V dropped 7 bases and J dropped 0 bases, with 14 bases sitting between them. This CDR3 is CASGRSVGSYEQYF. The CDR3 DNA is TGCGCCAGCGGCCGATCGGTGGGCTCCTACGAGCAGTACTTC.

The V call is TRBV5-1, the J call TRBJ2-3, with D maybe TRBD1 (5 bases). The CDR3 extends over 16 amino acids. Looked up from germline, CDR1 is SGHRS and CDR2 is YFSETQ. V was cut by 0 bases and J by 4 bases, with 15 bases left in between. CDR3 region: CASSLVGRGHPDTQYF. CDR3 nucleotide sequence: TGCGCCAGCAGCTTGGTGGGAAGGGGCCATCCAGATACGCAGTATTTT. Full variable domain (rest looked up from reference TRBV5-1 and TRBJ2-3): KAGVTQTPRYLIKTRGQQVTLSCSPISGHRSVSWYQQTPGQGLQFLFEYFSETQRNKGNFPGRFSGRQFSNSRSEMNVSTLELGDSALYLCASSLVGRGHPDTQYFGPGTRLTVL.

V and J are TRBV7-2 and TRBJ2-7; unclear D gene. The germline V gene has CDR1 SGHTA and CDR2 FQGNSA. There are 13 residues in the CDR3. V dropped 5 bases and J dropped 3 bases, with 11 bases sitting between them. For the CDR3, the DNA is TGTGCCAGCAGCCGGCAGGTGGGCTACGAGCAGTACTTC. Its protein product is CASSRQVGYEQYF.

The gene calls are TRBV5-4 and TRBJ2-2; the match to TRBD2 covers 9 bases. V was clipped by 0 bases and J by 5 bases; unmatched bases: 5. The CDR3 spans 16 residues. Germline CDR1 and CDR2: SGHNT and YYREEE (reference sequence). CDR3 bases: TGTGCCAGCAGCTTGGGTAGCGGGAGCGCAACCGGGGAGCTGTTTTTT. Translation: CASSLGSGSATGELFF.

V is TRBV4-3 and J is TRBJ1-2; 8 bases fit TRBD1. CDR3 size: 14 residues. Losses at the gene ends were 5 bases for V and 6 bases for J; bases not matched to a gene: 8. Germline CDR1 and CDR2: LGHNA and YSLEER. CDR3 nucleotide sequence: TGCGCCAGCAGCGGAGACAGGGGCCTTCATGGCTACACCTTC. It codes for CASSGDRGLHGYTF.

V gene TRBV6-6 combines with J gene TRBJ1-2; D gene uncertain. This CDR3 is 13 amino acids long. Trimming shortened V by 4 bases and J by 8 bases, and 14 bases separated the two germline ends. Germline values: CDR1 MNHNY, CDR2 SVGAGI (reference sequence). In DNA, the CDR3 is TGTGCCAGCAGTTCAGACTCCGAGGAGGGCTACACCTTC. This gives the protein CASSSDSEEGYTF.

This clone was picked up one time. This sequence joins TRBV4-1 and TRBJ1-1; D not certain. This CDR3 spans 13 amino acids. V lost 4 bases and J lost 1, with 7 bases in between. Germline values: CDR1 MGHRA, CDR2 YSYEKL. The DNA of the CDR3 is TGCGCCAGCAGCCTCATGGAGAACACTGAAGCTTTCTTT. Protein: CASSLMENTEAFF.

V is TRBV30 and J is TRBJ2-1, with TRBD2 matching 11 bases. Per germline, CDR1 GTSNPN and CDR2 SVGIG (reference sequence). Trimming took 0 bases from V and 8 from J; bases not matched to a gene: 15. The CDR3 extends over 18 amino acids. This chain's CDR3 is CAWSVTSGMYWPRYEQFF. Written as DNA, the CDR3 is TGTGCCTGGAGTGTGACTAGCGGGATGTACTGGCCCCGCTATGAGCAGTTCTTC.